Sequencing of this T cell receptor beta chain was carried out in a study of cytomegalovirus exposure and HLA in healthy donors. Researchers ran the PCR with 60 Vbeta and 13 Jbeta primers. TCRdb's table, derived via immunoSEQ multiplex PCR, lists solely in-frame clones and lacks some. The sample records approximately 140,000 clones, around 86% being singletons. Study conclusions and caveats: CMV serostatus was the only immune exposure information that was available. The investigators catalogued 164 TCR beta chains as cytomegalovirus-associated.

Per germline, CDR1 SGHNT and CDR2 YYREEE (reference sequence). Deletions cut 2 bases from V and 3 bases from J, with 11 bases between. The CDR3 runs to 14 residues. Of note for this clone: Its antigen remains unknown.

What was sequenced was PBMCs. The chain couples TRBV5-4 to TRBJ2-5; weak D call: TRBD1 (6 bases). The source of this sequence is a man younger than 35 in good health and CMV-seronegative. The CDR3 protein is CASSFRGREETQYF. The DNA of the CDR3 is TGTGCCAGCAGCTTCAGGGGTCGAGAAGAGACCCAGTACTTC.